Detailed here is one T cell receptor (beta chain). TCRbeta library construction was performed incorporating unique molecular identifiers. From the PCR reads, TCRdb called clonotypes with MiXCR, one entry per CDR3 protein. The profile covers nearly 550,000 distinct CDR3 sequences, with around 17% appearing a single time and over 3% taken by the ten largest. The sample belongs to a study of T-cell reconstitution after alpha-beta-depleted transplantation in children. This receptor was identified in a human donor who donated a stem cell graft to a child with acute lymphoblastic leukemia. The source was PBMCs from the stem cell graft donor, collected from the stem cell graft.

Here the CDR3 reads CSARRRAENTGELFF. The CDR3, as DNA: TGCAGTGCTAGACGCCGAGCGGAAAACACCGGGGAGCTGTTTTTT. The J gene is TRBJ2-2, the V gene TRBV20-1, with a tentative D call TRBD2 (5 bases). The CDR3 spans 15 residues. V lost 2 bases and J lost 2, with 12 bases in between. Per the germline V gene, CDR1 is DFQATT and CDR2 is SNEGSKA (reference sequence).